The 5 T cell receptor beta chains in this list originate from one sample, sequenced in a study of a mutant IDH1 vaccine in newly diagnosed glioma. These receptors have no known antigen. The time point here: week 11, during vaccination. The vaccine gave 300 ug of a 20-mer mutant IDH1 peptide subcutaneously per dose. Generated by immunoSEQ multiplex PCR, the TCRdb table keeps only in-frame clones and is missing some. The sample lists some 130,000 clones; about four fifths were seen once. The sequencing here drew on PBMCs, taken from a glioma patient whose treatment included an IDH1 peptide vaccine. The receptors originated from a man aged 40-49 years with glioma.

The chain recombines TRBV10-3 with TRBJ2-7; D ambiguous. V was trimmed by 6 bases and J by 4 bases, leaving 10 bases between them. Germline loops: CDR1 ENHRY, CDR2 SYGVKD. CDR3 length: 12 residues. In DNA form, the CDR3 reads TGTGCCATCAGCCCCACCGATTACGAGCAGTACTTC. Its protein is CAISPTDYEQYF.

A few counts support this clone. The DNA of the CDR3 is TGTGCCTGGGATGACAGGGTCGGACAGCCCCAGCATTTT. This encodes CAWDDRVGQPQHF. V usage is TRBV30 and J usage is TRBJ1-5; TRBD1 aligns across 7 bases. The V gene end was trimmed by 5 bases and the J gene end by 7 bases; junction bases not matched to a gene: 8. Germline lookup yields CDR1 GTSNPN and CDR2 SVGIG (reference sequence). The CDR3 contains 13 residues.

The CDR3 sequence is CASSFTFTRGSGSPLHF. The CDR3 nucleotides are TGTGCCAGCAGCTTTACTTTCACGAGGGGGTCGGGTTCACCCCTCCACTTT. This chain links TRBV7-2 with TRBJ1-6, with D possibly TRBD1 on 6 matching bases. CDR3 length: 17 amino acids. Trimming left V 3 bases short and J 9 bases short, with 21 bases between. Per the germline V gene, CDR1 is SGHTA and CDR2 is FQGNSA.

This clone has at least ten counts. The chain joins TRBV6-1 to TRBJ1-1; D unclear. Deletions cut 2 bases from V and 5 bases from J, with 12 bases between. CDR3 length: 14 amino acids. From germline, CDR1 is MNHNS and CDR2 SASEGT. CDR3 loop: CASSEHEARTEAFF. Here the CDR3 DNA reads TGTGCCAGCAGTGAACATGAGGCTAGAACTGAAGCTTTCTTT.

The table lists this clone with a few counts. The CDR3 DNA reads as TGTGCCAGCAGTGTCGGGACTTCGGCGAGCAATGAGCAGTTCTTC. Residues: CASSVGTSASNEQFF. The V and J genes are TRBV6-1 and TRBJ2-1, with D possibly TRBD2 on 6 matching bases. Looked up from germline, CDR1 is MNHNS and CDR2 is SASEGT. Trimming left V 4 bases short and J 6 bases short, with 16 bases between. This CDR3 has 15 residues.